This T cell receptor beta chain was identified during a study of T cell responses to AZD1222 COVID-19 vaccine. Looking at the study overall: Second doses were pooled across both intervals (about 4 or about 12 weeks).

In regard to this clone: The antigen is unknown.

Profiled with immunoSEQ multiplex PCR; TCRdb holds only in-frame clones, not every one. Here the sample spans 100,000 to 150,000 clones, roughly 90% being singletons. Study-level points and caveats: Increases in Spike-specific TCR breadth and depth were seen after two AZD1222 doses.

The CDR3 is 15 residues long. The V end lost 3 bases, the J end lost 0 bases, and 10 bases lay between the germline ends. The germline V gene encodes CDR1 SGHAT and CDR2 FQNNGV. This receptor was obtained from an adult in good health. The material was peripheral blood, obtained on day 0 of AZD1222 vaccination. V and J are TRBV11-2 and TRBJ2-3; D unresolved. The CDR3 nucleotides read TGTGCCAGCAGCTTTAATCCACAGAGCACAGATACGCAGTATTTT. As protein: CASSFNPQSTDTQYF.